This T cell receptor beta chain was identified in a study of OX40 agonist ivuxolimab in advanced cancers. Method: immunoSEQ multiplex PCR; TCRdb's copy keeps in-frame clones and lacks some. This table has under 140,000 clones, approximately 89% appearing once. The V gene's germline CDR1 is SGHTA and CDR2 FQGNSA. The V end was cut by 5 bases, the J end by 4 bases, with 11 bases between. The CDR3 has 13 amino acids. The specimen comprised CD4+ or CD8+ T cells sorted from blood, sampled in a trial of the OX40 agonist ivuxolimab. The chain links TRBV7-2 to TRBJ1-2; D not certain. This clonotype was sampled from an adult with an advanced solid tumor such as melanoma, head and neck, liver or kidney cancer. This CDR3 is CASSPRAIYGYTF. DNA for the CDR3: TGTGCCAGCAGCCCCCGGGCGATCTATGGCTACACCTTC. Drawing the rest from reference TRBV7-2 and TRBJ1-2, the complete variable domain is GAGVSQSPSNKVTEKGKDVELRCDPISGHTALYWYRQSLGQGLEFLIYFQGNSAPDKSGLPSDRFSAERTGGSVSTLTIQRTQQEDSAVYLCASSPRAIYGYTFGSGTRLTVV.